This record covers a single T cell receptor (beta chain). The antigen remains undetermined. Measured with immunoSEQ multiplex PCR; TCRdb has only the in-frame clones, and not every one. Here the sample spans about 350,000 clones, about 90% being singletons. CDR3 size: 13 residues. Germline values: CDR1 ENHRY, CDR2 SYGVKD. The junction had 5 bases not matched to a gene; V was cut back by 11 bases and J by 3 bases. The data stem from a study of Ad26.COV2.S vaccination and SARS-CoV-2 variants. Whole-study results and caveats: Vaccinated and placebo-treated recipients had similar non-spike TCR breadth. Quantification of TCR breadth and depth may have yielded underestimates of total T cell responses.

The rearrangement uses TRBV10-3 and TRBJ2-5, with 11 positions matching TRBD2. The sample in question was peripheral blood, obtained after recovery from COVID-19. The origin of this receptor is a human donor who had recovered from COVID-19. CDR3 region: CAVTSGEEETQYF. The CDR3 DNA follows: TGTGCCGTGACTAGCGGGGAGGAAGAGACCCAGTACTTC.